This TCR beta chain came from a study of blood T cell repertoires in COVID-19. As for the study in general: The origin of the acute and convalescent COVID-19 samples was the United States, Italy and Spain.

This CDR3 has 14 residues. V lost 4 bases, J lost 3 bases, and 14 bases lay in between. Germline CDR1 SGDLS, CDR2 YYNGEE. Sequencing was performed with immunoSEQ multiplex PCR; in TCRdb, only in-frame clones are kept and a portion is missing. There are approximately 240,000 clones in the sample; about 88% occur only once, and 2.1% lies in the top ten. This sequence originates from a woman aged 40 to 50 who had recovered from COVID-19. The chain uses TRBV9 and TRBJ2-7; no clear D gene. Sequenced material: peripheral blood. CDR3 bases: TGTGCCAGCAGCCCTCGAATGGCGGTCTACGAGCAGTACTTC. Protein sequence: CASSPRMAVYEQYF.